These T cell receptor beta chains were read from a single sample in a study of cytomegalovirus exposure and HLA in healthy donors. Generated by immunoSEQ multiplex PCR, the TCRdb table keeps only in-frame clones and is missing some. The table records hundreds of thousands of clones, around 80% of them present only once. The sequenced material came from PBMCs. The receptors were sampled from a woman aged 55-69 years in good health and CMV-seropositive. CDR3s include the opening cysteine and the closing phenylalanine or tryptophan. The order of the fields is V gene, clone size, J gene, D gene, CDR3 protein, CDR3 DNA. A D gene is named only where the DNA matches it firmly. Clone size is not always given. Where it is, it says once, few, many or a class for expanded clones.

V gene: TRBV28
clone size: .
J gene: TRBJ2-2
D gene: TRBD2
CDR3 protein: CASTASGGASGELFF
CDR3 DNA: TGTGCCAGCACCGCCAGCGGGGGGGCAAGTGGGGAGCTGTTTTTT

V gene: TRBV29-1
clone size: .
J gene: TRBJ1-3
D gene: .
CDR3 protein: CSSSRALVSSGNTIYF
CDR3 DNA: TGCAGCTCATCCAGGGCCCTCGTGAGTAGTGGAAACACCATATATTTT

V gene: TRBV30
clone size: .
J gene: TRBJ2-5
D gene: .
CDR3 protein: CAWSTSFEETQYF
CDR3 DNA: TGTGCCTGGAGTACTTCATTTGAAGAGACCCAGTACTTC

V gene: TRBV6-5
clone size: .
J gene: TRBJ2-2
D gene: .
CDR3 protein: CASTAGAPSGELFF
CDR3 DNA: TGTGCCAGCACCGCGGGGGCACCATCCGGGGAGCTGTTTTTT

V gene: TRBV6-1
clone size: .
J gene: TRBJ1-1
D gene: .
CDR3 protein: CASISVGDGGPEAFF
CDR3 DNA: TGTGCCAGCATATCGGTCGGGGATGGGGGCCCTGAAGCTTTCTTT

V gene: TRBV11-2
clone size: .
J gene: TRBJ2-7
D gene: .
CDR3 protein: CASSLAGTYEQYF
CDR3 DNA: TGTGCCAGCAGCCTCGCCGGGACCTACGAGCAGTACTTC

V gene: TRBV11-3
clone size: .
J gene: TRBJ2-7
D gene: .
CDR3 protein: CASSLDGRDTYEQYF
CDR3 DNA: TGTGCCAGCAGCTTAGATGGCCGGGATACCTACGAGCAGTACTTC

V gene: TRBV29-1
clone size: .
J gene: TRBJ1-5
D gene: .
CDR3 protein: CSVAGGFNQPQHF
CDR3 DNA: TGCAGCGTTGCTGGGGGGTTCAATCAGCCCCAGCATTTT

V gene: TRBV5-4
clone size: .
J gene: TRBJ1-1
D gene: TRBD1
CDR3 protein: CASSYWTGSEAFF
CDR3 DNA: TGTGCCAGCAGCTACTGGACAGGTAGTGAAGCTTTCTTT

V gene: TRBV5-1
clone size: .
J gene: TRBJ2-7
D gene: .
CDR3 protein: CASSLGWSGIHEQYF
CDR3 DNA: TGCGCCAGCAGCTTGGGGTGGTCAGGGATCCACGAGCAGTACTTC

V gene: TRBV28
clone size: .
J gene: TRBJ2-7
D gene: TRBD2
CDR3 protein: CASSPWDGGAVYEQYF
CDR3 DNA: TGTGCCAGCAGCCCATGGGACGGGGGGGCCGTTTATGAGCAGTACTTC

V gene: TRBV2
clone size: .
J gene: TRBJ1-1
D gene: .
CDR3 protein: CASRYYTEAFF
CDR3 DNA: TGTGCCAGCAGATACTACACTGAAGCTTTCTTT

V gene: TRBV29-1
clone size: .
J gene: TRBJ2-2
D gene: .
CDR3 protein: CSVEVGQKGAGELFF
CDR3 DNA: TGCAGCGTTGAAGTAGGACAGAAGGGCGCCGGGGAGCTGTTTTTT

V gene: TRBV18
clone size: .
J gene: TRBJ1-4
D gene: .
CDR3 protein: CASSPGALNEKLFF
CDR3 DNA: TGTGCCAGCTCACCAGGGGCCCTTAATGAAAAACTGTTTTTT

V gene: TRBV2
clone size: .
J gene: TRBJ2-2
D gene: TRBD2
CDR3 protein: CASSERGFGSTGELFF
CDR3 DNA: TGTGCCAGCAGTGAGCGGGGGTTCGGTAGCACCGGGGAGCTGTTTTTT

V gene: TRBV9
clone size: .
J gene: TRBJ1-2
D gene: TRBD1
CDR3 protein: CASSGQGRVNYGYTF
CDR3 DNA: TGTGCCAGCAGCGGACAGGGTAGGGTTAACTATGGCTACACCTTC

V gene: TRBV29-1
clone size: .
J gene: TRBJ1-4
D gene: .
CDR3 protein: CSGSARFGEKLFF
CDR3 DNA: TGCAGCGGATCCGCTAGGTTCGGTGAAAAACTGTTTTTT

V gene: TRBV18
clone size: .
J gene: TRBJ2-1
D gene: TRBD1
CDR3 protein: CASSPRGQGAMNEQFF
CDR3 DNA: TGTGCCAGCTCACCAAGAGGACAGGGGGCAATGAATGAGCAGTTCTTC

V gene: TRBV27
clone size: .
J gene: TRBJ2-3
D gene: .
CDR3 protein: CASRGGSTELSTDTQYF
CDR3 DNA: TGTGCCAGCAGAGGGGGTTCGACGGAACTATCCACAGATACGCAGTATTTT

V gene: TRBV6-5
clone size: .
J gene: TRBJ1-4
D gene: .
CDR3 protein: CASSSGRGEKLFF
CDR3 DNA: TGTGCCAGCAGTTCTGGAAGAGGAGAAAAACTGTTTTTT

V gene: TRBV6-5
clone size: .
J gene: TRBJ2-2
D gene: .
CDR3 protein: CASSYSRGGLGELFF
CDR3 DNA: TGTGCCAGCAGTTACTCGAGGGGGGGCTTAGGGGAGCTGTTTTTT

V gene: TRBV29-1
clone size: .
J gene: TRBJ1-2
D gene: .
CDR3 protein: CSARFEDYGYTF
CDR3 DNA: TGCAGCGCCCGGTTCGAGGACTATGGCTACACCTTC

V gene: TRBV13
clone size: .
J gene: TRBJ1-1
D gene: .
CDR3 protein: CASSVQGLGGTEAFF
CDR3 DNA: TGTGCCAGCAGCGTCCAGGGGCTCGGCGGCACTGAAGCTTTCTTT

V gene: TRBV6-6
clone size: .
J gene: TRBJ2-1
D gene: TRBD2
CDR3 protein: CASSSQTSGGEQFF
CDR3 DNA: TGTGCCAGCAGTTCCCAGACTAGCGGGGGTGAGCAGTTCTTC

V gene: TRBV9
clone size: .
J gene: TRBJ1-6
D gene: .
CDR3 protein: CASSVGGDSPLHF
CDR3 DNA: TGTGCCAGCAGCGTAGGGGGGGATTCACCCCTCCACTTT

V gene: TRBV7-3
clone size: .
J gene: TRBJ2-1
D gene: TRBD2
CDR3 protein: CASSLSSGGLSYNEQFF
CDR3 DNA: TGTGCCAGCAGCTTATCTAGCGGGGGATTATCCTACAATGAGCAGTTCTTC

V gene: TRBV7-9
clone size: .
J gene: TRBJ1-2
D gene: .
CDR3 protein: CASEGLNGYTF
CDR3 DNA: TGTGCCAGCGAGGGCTTAAATGGCTACACCTTC

V gene: TRBV10-3
clone size: .
J gene: TRBJ1-4
D gene: .
CDR3 protein: CAISVGVVDKTNEKLFF
CDR3 DNA: TGTGCCATCAGTGTTGGGGTCGTGGACAAAACTAATGAAAAACTGTTTTTT

V gene: TRBV7-3
clone size: .
J gene: TRBJ2-1
D gene: .
CDR3 protein: CASSLGLGSGSYNEQFF
CDR3 DNA: TGTGCCAGCAGCTTAGGACTTGGGAGCGGCTCCTACAATGAGCAGTTCTTC

V gene: TRBV15
clone size: .
J gene: TRBJ2-1
D gene: TRBD2
CDR3 protein: CATSSLTSGAYNEQFF
CDR3 DNA: TGTGCCACCAGCAGCCTCACTAGCGGAGCCTACAATGAGCAGTTCTTC

V gene: TRBV7-2
clone size: .
J gene: TRBJ2-1
D gene: TRBD2
CDR3 protein: CASSPYTSGREGQFF
CDR3 DNA: TGTGCCAGCAGCCCGTACACTAGCGGGAGGGAAGGGCAGTTCTTC

V gene: TRBV19
clone size: .
J gene: TRBJ2-2
D gene: TRBD2
CDR3 protein: CASSTQTSGGAVTGELFF
CDR3 DNA: TGTGCCAGTAGTACTCAAACTAGCGGGGGGGCCGTCACCGGGGAGCTGTTTTTT

V gene: TRBV5-1
clone size: .
J gene: TRBJ1-1
D gene: TRBD1
CDR3 protein: CASSIPPGQGGTEAFF
CDR3 DNA: TGCGCCAGCAGCATCCCCCCGGGACAGGGGGGCACTGAAGCTTTCTTT

V gene: TRBV5-4
clone size: once
J gene: TRBJ2-2
D gene: .
CDR3 protein: CASSLPPRGGTGELFF
CDR3 DNA: TGTGCCAGCAGCTTGCCGCCTAGAGGGGGCACCGGGGAGCTGTTTTTT

V gene: TRBV19
clone size: .
J gene: TRBJ2-7
D gene: TRBD1
CDR3 protein: CASSLAGTGTYEQYF
CDR3 DNA: TGTGCCAGTAGTCTCGCCGGGACAGGGACCTACGAGCAGTACTTC

V gene: TRBV7-2
clone size: few
J gene: TRBJ2-3
D gene: TRBD1
CDR3 protein: CASSSGTGGGTQYF
CDR3 DNA: TGTGCCAGCAGCTCGGGGACAGGGGGAGGTACGCAGTATTTT

V gene: TRBV28
clone size: .
J gene: TRBJ2-7
D gene: TRBD1
CDR3 protein: CASSIILGTGGGYEQYF
CDR3 DNA: TGTGCCAGCAGTATTATATTGGGGACAGGGGGGGGCTACGAGCAGTACTTC

V gene: TRBV4-2
clone size: .
J gene: TRBJ2-7
D gene: .
CDR3 protein: CASSQARVTAYEQYF
CDR3 DNA: TGTGCCAGCAGCCAAGCTAGAGTGACAGCCTACGAGCAGTACTTC

V gene: TRBV6-5
clone size: .
J gene: TRBJ1-5
D gene: .
CDR3 protein: CASRFTPNSNQPQHF
CDR3 DNA: TGTGCCAGCAGATTCACACCGAATAGCAATCAGCCCCAGCATTTT

V gene: TRBV5-1
clone size: .
J gene: TRBJ1-4
D gene: TRBD1
CDR3 protein: CASSWTDRGVKLFF
CDR3 DNA: TGCGCCAGCAGCTGGACGGACAGGGGCGTAAAACTGTTTTTT

V gene: TRBV6-1
clone size: .
J gene: TRBJ1-5
D gene: .
CDR3 protein: CASSEALGRNQPQHF
CDR3 DNA: TGTGCCAGCAGTGAAGCTCTGGGCCGTAATCAGCCCCAGCATTTT

V gene: TRBV5-1
clone size: once
J gene: TRBJ2-1
D gene: TRBD2
CDR3 protein: CASSLADSGSSYNEQFF
CDR3 DNA: TGCGCCAGCAGCTTGGCCGATAGCGGGAGCTCCTACAATGAGCAGTTCTTC

V gene: TRBV9
clone size: .
J gene: TRBJ1-1
D gene: .
CDR3 protein: CASSVYRGSQNTEAFF
CDR3 DNA: TGTGCCAGCAGCGTTTACCGCGGGTCTCAGAACACTGAAGCTTTCTTT

V gene: TRBV30
clone size: .
J gene: TRBJ1-4
D gene: TRBD1
CDR3 protein: CAYTGVTGKLFF
CDR3 DNA: TGTGCCTACACAGGGGTTACGGGAAAACTGTTTTTT

V gene: TRBV18
clone size: once
J gene: TRBJ2-3
D gene: TRBD2
CDR3 protein: CASSPQPGLAGAINTQYF
CDR3 DNA: TGTGCCAGCTCACCTCAGCCGGGACTAGCGGGAGCAATTAATACGCAGTATTTT

V gene: TRBV5-1
clone size: few
J gene: TRBJ2-7
D gene: TRBD2
CDR3 protein: CASSLTSGNAYEQYF
CDR3 DNA: TGCGCCAGCAGCTTGACTAGCGGGAACGCCTACGAGCAGTACTTC

V gene: TRBV9
clone size: .
J gene: TRBJ1-1
D gene: .
CDR3 protein: CASSALGQTPNTEAFF
CDR3 DNA: TGTGCCAGCAGCGCCTTGGGGCAGACACCCAACACTGAAGCTTTCTTT

V gene: TRBV28
clone size: once
J gene: TRBJ1-5
D gene: TRBD1
CDR3 protein: CASSPPTGVHQPQHF
CDR3 DNA: TGTGCCAGCAGTCCTCCGACAGGGGTTCATCAGCCCCAGCATTTT

V gene: TRBV28
clone size: once
J gene: TRBJ1-4
D gene: TRBD1
CDR3 protein: CASSSPRQGAQEKLFF
CDR3 DNA: TGTGCCAGCAGTTCACCGAGACAGGGGGCGCAGGAAAAACTGTTTTTT

V gene: TRBV30
clone size: few
J gene: TRBJ2-3
D gene: .
CDR3 protein: CAWSPGSTDTQYF
CDR3 DNA: TGTGCCTGGAGTCCAGGGAGCACAGATACGCAGTATTTT

V gene: TRBV2
clone size: .
J gene: TRBJ2-2
D gene: TRBD1
CDR3 protein: CASSETLGQGVLNTGELFF
CDR3 DNA: TGTGCCAGCAGTGAGACCCTCGGGCAGGGGGTTCTTAACACCGGGGAGCTGTTTTTT

V gene: TRBV30
clone size: .
J gene: TRBJ2-1
D gene: .
CDR3 protein: CAWSVRGYNEQFF
CDR3 DNA: TGTGCCTGGAGTGTACGGGGGTACAATGAGCAGTTCTTC

V gene: TRBV4-3
clone size: .
J gene: TRBJ1-4
D gene: .
CDR3 protein: CASSQTFLQGSNEKLFF
CDR3 DNA: TGCGCCAGCAGCCAAACTTTTCTACAGGGTTCTAATGAAAAACTGTTTTTT